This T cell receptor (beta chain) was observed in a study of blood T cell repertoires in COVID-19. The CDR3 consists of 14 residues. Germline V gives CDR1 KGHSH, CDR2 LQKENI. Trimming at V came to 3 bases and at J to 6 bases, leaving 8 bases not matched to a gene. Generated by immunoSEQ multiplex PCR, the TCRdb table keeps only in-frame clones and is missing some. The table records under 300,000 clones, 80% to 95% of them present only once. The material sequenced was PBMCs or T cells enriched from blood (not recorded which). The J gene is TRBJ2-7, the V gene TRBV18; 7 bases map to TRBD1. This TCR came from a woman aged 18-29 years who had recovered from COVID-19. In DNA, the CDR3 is TGTGCCAGCTCACCGGCCAGGGGGATAGGCGAGCAGTACTTC. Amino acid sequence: CASSPARGIGEQYF.